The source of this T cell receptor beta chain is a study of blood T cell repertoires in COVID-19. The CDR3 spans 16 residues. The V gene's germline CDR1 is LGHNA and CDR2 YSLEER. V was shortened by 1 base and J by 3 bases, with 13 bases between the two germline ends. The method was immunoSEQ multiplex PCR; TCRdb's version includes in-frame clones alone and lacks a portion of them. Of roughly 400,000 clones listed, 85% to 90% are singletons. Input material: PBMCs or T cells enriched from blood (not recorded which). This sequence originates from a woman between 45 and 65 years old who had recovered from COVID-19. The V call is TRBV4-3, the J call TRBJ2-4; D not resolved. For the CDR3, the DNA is TGCGCCAGCAGCCAAGTTAGTACGGTTGGCAAAAACATTCAGTACTTC. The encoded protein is CASSQVSTVGKNIQYF.